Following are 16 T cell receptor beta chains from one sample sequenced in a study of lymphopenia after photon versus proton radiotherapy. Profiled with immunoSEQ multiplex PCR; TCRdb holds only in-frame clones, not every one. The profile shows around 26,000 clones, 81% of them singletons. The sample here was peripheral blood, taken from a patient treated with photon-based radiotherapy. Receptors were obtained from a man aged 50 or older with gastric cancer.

This CDR3 is CASSLGAGAYEQYV. CDR3 nucleotide sequence: TGTGCCAGCAGCTTAGGAGCGGGGGCCTACGAGCAGTACGTC. The chain is built from TRBV11-2 and TRBJ2-7; 8 nucleotides align to TRBD2. This CDR3 spans 14 amino acids. V gave up 1 base and J gave up 2 bases; unmatched junction bases: 1. Per germline, CDR1 SGHAT and CDR2 FQNNGV.

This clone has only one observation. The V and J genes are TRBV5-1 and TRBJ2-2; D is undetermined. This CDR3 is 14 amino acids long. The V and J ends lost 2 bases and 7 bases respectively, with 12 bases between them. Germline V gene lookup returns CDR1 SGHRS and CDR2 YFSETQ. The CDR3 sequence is CASSLGMAGGELFF. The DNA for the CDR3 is TGCGCCAGCAGCTTAGGTATGGCCGGCGGGGAGCTGTTTTTT.

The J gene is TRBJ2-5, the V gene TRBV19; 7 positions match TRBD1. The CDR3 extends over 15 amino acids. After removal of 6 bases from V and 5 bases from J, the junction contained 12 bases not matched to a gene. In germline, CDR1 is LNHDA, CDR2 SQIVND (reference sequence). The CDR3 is CASRLTGQIAETQYF. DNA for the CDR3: TGTGCCAGTAGGCTGACAGGGCAAATTGCGGAGACCCAGTACTTC.

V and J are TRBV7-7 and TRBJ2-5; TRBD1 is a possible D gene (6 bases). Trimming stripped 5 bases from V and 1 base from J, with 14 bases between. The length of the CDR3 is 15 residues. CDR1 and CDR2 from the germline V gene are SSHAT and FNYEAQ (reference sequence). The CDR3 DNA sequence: TGTGCCAGCAGCCAGGGGTCCGGGCTCCAAGAGACCCAGTACTTC. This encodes CASSQGSGLQETQYF.

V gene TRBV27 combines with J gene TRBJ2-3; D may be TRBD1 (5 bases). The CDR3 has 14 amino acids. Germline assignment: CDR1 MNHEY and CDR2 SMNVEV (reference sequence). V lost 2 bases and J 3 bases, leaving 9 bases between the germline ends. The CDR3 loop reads CASSLGRVTDTQYF. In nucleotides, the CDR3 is TGTGCCAGCAGTTTAGGCAGGGTGACAGATACGCAGTATTTT.

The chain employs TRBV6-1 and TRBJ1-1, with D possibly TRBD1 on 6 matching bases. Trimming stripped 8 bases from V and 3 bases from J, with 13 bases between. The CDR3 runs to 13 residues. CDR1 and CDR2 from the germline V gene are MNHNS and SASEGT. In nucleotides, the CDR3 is TGTGCCAGCGGATACAAGGGGGACACTGAAGCTTTCTTT. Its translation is CASGYKGDTEAFF.

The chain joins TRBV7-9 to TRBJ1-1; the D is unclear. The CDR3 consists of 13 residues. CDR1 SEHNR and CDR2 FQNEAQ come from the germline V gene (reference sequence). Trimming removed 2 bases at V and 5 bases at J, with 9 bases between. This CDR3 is CASSLSTGTEAFF. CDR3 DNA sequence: TGTGCCAGCAGCTTAAGTACGGGGACTGAAGCTTTCTTT.

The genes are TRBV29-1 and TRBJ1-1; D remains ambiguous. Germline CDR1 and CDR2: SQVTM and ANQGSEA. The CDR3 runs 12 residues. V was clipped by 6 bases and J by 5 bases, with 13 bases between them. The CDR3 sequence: CSVTPTRTEAFF. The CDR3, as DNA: TGCAGCGTAACACCGACTCGGACTGAAGCTTTCTTT.

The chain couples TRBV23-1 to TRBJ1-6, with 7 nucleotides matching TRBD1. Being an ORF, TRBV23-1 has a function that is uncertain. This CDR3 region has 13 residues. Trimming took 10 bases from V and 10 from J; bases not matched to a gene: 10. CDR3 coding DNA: TGCGCCAAGTTAGACAGGGTCGGCTCACCCCTCCACTTT. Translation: CAKLDRVGSPLHF.

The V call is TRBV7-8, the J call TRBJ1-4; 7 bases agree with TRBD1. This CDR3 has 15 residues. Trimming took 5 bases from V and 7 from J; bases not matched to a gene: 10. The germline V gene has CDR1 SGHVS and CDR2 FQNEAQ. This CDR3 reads CASSTYQGGGEKLFF. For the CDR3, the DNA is TGTGCCAGCAGCACCTACCAGGGGGGTGGTGAAAAACTGTTTTTT.

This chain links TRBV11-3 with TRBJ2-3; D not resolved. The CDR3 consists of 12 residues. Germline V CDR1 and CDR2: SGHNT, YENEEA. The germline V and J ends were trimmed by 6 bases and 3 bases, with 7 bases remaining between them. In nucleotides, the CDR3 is TGTGCCAGCAGTGTAGGGACAGATACGCAGTATTTT. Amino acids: CASSVGTDTQYF.

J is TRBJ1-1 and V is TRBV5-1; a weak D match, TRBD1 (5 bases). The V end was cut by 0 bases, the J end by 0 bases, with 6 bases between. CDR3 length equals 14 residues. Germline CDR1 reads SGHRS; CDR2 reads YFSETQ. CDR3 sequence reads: CASSLGGLNTEAFF. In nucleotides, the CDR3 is TGCGCCAGCAGCTTGGGGGGACTGAACACTGAAGCTTTCTTT.

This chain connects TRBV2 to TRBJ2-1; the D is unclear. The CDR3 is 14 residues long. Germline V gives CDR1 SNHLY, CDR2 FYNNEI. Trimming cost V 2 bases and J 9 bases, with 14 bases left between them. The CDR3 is CASSERRPFSEQFF. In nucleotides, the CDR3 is TGTGCCAGCAGTGAAAGACGCCCTTTCAGTGAGCAGTTCTTC.

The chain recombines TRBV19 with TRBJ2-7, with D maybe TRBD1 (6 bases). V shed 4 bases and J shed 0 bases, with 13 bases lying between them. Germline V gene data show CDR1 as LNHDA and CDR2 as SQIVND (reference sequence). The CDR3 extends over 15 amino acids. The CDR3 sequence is CASSTGQPSSYEQYF. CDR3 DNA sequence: TGTGCCAGTAGTACCGGACAGCCGAGCTCCTACGAGCAGTACTTC. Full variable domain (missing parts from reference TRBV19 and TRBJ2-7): DGGITQSPKYLFRKEGQNVTLSCEQNLNHDAMYWYRQDPGQGLRLIYYSQIVNDFQKGDIAEGYSVSREKKESFPLTVTSAQKNPTAFYLCASSTGQPSSYEQYFGPGTRLTVT.

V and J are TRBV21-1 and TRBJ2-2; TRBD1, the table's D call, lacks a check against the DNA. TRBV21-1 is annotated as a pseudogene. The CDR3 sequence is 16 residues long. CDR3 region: CASSYGHRGDDGELFF. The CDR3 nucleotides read TGTGCCAGCAGTTACGGCCACAGGGGAGATGACGGGGAGCTGTTTTTT.

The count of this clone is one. CDR3 bases: TGTGCCAGCAGTCTTACAGGGGGCGTCGGGTACGAGCAGTACTTC. This sequence encodes CASSLTGGVGYEQYF. The chain couples TRBV27 to TRBJ2-7, with TRBD1 matching 9 bases. Germline V gene data show CDR1 as MNHEY and CDR2 as SMNVEV (reference sequence). Unmatched junction bases numbered 9, after V lost 5 bases and J lost 4 bases. The CDR3 is 15 residues long.